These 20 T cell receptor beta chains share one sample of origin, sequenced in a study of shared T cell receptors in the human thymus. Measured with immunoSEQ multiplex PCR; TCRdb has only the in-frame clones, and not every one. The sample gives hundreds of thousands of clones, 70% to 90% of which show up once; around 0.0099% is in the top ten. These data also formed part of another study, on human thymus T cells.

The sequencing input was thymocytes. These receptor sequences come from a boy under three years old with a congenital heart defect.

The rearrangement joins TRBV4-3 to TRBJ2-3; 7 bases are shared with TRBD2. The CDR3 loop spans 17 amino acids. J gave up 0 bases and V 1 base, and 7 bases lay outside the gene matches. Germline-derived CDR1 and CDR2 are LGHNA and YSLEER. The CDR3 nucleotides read TGCGCCAGCAGCCAAGTCGGCGGGAGACCTAGCACAGATACGCAGTATTTT. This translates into CASSQVGGRPSTDTQYF.

CDR3 in DNA: TGTGCCACCAGCACCCCCTGCCGGGACAGGGGGCAATGGCGGACCTACGAGCAGTACTTC. Translating it yields CATSTPCRDRGQWRTYEQYF. This chain joins TRBV15 and TRBJ2-7, with 12 bases that match TRBD1. This CDR3 is built from 20 residues. Germline V gene sequence: CDR1 LNHNV, CDR2 YYDKDF (reference sequence). V shed 4 bases, J shed 2 bases, and the junction held 18 bases outside the gene matches.

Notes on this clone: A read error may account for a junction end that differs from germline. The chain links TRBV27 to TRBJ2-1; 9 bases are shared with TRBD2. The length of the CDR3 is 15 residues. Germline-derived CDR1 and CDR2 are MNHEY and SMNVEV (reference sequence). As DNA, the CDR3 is TGTGCCAGCGGTTTAGCGGGAGCTTCCTACAATGAGCAGTTCTTC. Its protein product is CASGLAGASYNEQFF.

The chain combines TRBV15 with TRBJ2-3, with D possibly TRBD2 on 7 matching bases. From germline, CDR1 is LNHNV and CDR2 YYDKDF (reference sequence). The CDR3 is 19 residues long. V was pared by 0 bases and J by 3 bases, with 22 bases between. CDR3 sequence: CATSRDRLKGGARTDTQYF. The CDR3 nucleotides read TGTGCCACCAGCAGAGATCGCCTAAAGGGGGGGGCGCGAACAGATACGCAGTATTTT.

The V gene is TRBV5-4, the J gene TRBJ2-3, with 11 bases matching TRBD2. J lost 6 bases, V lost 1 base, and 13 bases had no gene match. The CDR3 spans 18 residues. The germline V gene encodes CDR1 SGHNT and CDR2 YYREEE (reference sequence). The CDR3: CASSLPSLLAGAPDTQYF. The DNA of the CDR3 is TGTGCCAGCAGCTTGCCCTCTCTACTAGCGGGGGCCCCCGATACGCAGTATTTT.

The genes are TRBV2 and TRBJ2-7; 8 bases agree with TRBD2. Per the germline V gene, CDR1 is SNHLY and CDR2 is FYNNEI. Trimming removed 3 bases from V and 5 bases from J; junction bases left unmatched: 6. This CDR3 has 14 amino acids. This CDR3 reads CASSEPGGPHEQYF. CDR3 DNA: TGTGCCAGCAGTGAGCCGGGAGGGCCACACGAGCAGTACTTC.

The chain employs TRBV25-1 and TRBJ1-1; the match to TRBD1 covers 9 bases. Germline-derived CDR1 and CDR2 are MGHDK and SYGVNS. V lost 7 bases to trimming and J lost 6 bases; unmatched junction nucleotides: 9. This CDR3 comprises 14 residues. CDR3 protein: CASTPRGQGAEAFF. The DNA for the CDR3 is TGTGCCAGCACCCCACGGGGACAGGGCGCTGAAGCTTTCTTT.

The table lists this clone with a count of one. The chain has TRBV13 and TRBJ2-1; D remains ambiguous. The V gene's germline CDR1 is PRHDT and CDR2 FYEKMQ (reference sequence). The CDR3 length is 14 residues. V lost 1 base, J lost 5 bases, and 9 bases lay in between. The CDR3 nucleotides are TGTGCCAGCAGCTTAGAAGGCGAGGACAATGAGCAGTTCTTC. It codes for CASSLEGEDNEQFF.

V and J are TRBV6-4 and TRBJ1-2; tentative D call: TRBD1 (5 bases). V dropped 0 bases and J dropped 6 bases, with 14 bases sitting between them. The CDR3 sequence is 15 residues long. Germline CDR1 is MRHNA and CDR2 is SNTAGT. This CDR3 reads CASSDSGHRYDGYTF. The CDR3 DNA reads TGTGCCAGCAGTGACTCGGGGCACCGGTATGATGGCTACACCTTC.

The CDR3 is CASSQLSRIFRDRGPNEQFF. The CDR3 nucleotides are TGCGCCAGCAGCCAACTAAGCCGAATCTTCCGGGACAGGGGACCAAATGAGCAGTTCTTC. This chain connects TRBV4-3 to TRBJ2-1, with TRBD1 matching 10 bases. The CDR3 is 20 residues long. Germline CDR1 is LGHNA and CDR2 is YSLEER. Losses at the gene ends were 2 bases for V and 7 bases for J; bases not matched to a gene: 20.

The CDR3 loop reads CASSYTGGARSYEQYF. The DNA for the CDR3 is TGTGCCAGCAGCTACACAGGGGGGGCAAGATCCTACGAGCAGTACTTC. The chain couples TRBV11-2 to TRBJ2-7; D possibly corresponds to TRBD1 (8 bases). The CDR3 is 16 amino acids. Trimming left V 4 bases short and J 1 base short, with 17 bases between. Germline V gene lookup returns CDR1 SGHAT and CDR2 FQNNGV.

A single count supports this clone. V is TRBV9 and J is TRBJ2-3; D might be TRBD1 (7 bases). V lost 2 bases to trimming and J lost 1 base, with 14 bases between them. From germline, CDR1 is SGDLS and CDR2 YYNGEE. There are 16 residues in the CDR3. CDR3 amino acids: CASSVGRGAGTDTQYF. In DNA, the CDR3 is TGTGCCAGCAGCGTCGGCAGGGGGGCTGGCACAGATACGCAGTATTTT.

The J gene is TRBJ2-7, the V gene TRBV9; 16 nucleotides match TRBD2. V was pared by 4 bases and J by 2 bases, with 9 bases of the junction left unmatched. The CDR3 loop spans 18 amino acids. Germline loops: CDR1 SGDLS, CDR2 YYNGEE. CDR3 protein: CASSPLGLAGGVPYEQYF. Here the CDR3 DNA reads TGTGCCAGCAGCCCTTTGGGACTAGCGGGAGGGGTCCCCTACGAGCAGTACTTC.

The CDR3 coding sequence is TGTGCCAGCAGGGGACTAGCCAGGGGGGAGCAGTTCTTC. Amino acids: CASRGLARGEQFF. The chain has TRBV2 and TRBJ2-1, with TRBD2 matching over 9 bases. The CDR3 extends over 13 amino acids. Trimming took 6 bases from V and 10 from J; bases not matched to a gene: 7. The germline gives CDR1 SNHLY, CDR2 FYNNEI.

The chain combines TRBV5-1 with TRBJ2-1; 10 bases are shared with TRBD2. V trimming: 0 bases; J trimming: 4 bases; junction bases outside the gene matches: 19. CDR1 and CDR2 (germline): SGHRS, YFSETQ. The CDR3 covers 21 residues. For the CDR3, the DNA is TGCGCCAGCAGCTTGGCGATAGTACTAGCGGGAATCGGTAGGGGATACAATGAGCAGTTCTTC. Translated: CASSLAIVLAGIGRGYNEQFF.

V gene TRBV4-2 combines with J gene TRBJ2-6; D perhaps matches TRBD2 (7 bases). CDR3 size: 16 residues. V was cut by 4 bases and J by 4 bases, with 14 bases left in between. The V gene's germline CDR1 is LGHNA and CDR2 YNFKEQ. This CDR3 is CASSRGGQLGANVLTF. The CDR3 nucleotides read TGTGCCAGCAGCCGGGGGGGGCAGCTCGGGGCCAACGTCCTGACTTTC.

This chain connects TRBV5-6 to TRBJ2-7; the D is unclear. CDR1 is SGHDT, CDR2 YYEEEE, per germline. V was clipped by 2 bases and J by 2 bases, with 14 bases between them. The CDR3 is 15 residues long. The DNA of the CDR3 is TGTGCCAGCAGCTTTCTTTACTCCCCCACCTACGAGCAGTACTTC. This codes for CASSFLYSPTYEQYF.

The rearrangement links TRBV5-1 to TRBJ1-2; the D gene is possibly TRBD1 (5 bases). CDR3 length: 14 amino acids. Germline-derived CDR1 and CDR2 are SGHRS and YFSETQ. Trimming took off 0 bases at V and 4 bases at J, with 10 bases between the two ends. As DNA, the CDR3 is TGCGCCAGCAGCTTGGTGGCAGGGATCTATGGCTACACCTTC. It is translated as CASSLVAGIYGYTF. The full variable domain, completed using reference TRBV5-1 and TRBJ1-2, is KAGVTQTPRYLIKTRGQQVTLSCSPISGHRSVSWYQQTPGQGLQFLFEYFSETQRNKGNFPGRFSGRQFSNSRSEMNVSTLELGDSALYLCASSLVAGIYGYTFGSGTRLTVV.

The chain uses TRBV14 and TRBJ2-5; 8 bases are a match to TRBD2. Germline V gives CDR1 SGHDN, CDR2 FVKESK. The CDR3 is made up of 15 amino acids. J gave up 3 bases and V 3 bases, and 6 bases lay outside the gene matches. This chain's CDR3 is CASSQYLAGEETQYF. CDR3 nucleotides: TGTGCCAGCAGCCAGTATCTAGCGGGTGAAGAGACCCAGTACTTC.

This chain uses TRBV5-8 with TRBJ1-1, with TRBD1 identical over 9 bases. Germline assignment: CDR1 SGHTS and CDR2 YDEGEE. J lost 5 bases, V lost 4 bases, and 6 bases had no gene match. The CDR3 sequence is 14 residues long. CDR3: CASSPGQGSTEAFF. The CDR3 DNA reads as TGTGCCAGCAGCCCGGGACAGGGATCTACTGAAGCTTTCTTT.